The rows below give T cell receptor beta chains drawn from one sample of a study of blood T cell repertoires in COVID-19. TCRdb keeps only in-frame clones here, not all; method: immunoSEQ multiplex PCR. The sample records about 320,000 clones, 85% to 95% being singletons. The sequencing input was PBMCs or T cells enriched from blood (not recorded which). The receptors were gathered from a woman aged 25 to 39 who had been exposed to COVID-19. CDR3s include the opening cysteine and the closing phenylalanine or tryptophan. A D gene is named only where the DNA matches it firmly. Expanded clones are given a class, and other clones once, few, many or no size at all.

J gene: TRBJ2-3; V gene: TRBV29-1; clone size: NA; D gene: TRBD2; CDR3 protein: CSVLGLAGPTDTQYF; CDR3 DNA: TGCAGCGTGCTAGGACTAGCGGGGCCCACAGATACGCAGTATTTT
J gene: TRBJ1-2; V gene: TRBV4-1; clone size: few; D gene: NA; CDR3 protein: CASSQTKSETRANYGYTF; CDR3 DNA: TGCGCCAGCAGCCAGACAAAGAGTGAAACAAGAGCTAACTATGGCTACACCTTC
J gene: TRBJ2-3; V gene: TRBV28; clone size: NA; D gene: TRBD1; CDR3 protein: CASILQGNTDTQYF; CDR3 DNA: TGTGCCAGCATATTACAGGGGAATACAGATACGCAGTATTTT
J gene: TRBJ2-7; V gene: TRBV10-3; clone size: NA; D gene: NA; CDR3 protein: CAISDVGGVGYEQYF; CDR3 DNA: TGTGCCATCAGTGATGTAGGGGGGGTAGGCTACGAGCAGTACTTC
J gene: TRBJ1-1; V gene: TRBV4-1; clone size: NA; D gene: NA; CDR3 protein: CASSQGNMYTEAFF; CDR3 DNA: TGCGCCAGCAGCCAAGGTAATATGTACACTGAAGCTTTCTTT
J gene: TRBJ1-3; V gene: TRBV5-4; clone size: NA; D gene: NA; CDR3 protein: CASSPGTDGNTIYF; CDR3 DNA: TGTGCCAGCAGCCCCGGGACTGATGGAAACACCATATATTTT
J gene: TRBJ2-2; V gene: TRBV27; clone size: NA; D gene: NA; CDR3 protein: CASSLTGQNTGELFF; CDR3 DNA: TGTGCCAGCAGTTTAACTGGACAAAACACCGGGGAGCTGTTTTTT
J gene: TRBJ1-2; V gene: TRBV28; clone size: NA; D gene: NA; CDR3 protein: CASSYPRGVYGYTF; CDR3 DNA: TGTGCCAGCAGTTATCCTCGGGGAGTCTATGGCTACACCTTC
J gene: TRBJ2-7; V gene: TRBV19; clone size: NA; D gene: NA; CDR3 protein: CASSLLGGSDEQYF; CDR3 DNA: TGTGCCAGTAGTCTTTTAGGGGGTAGCGACGAGCAGTACTTC
J gene: TRBJ2-3; V gene: TRBV2; clone size: NA; D gene: TRBD2; CDR3 protein: CASRRGGRGTTDTQYF; CDR3 DNA: TGTGCCAGCAGGCGCGGGGGGCGGGGGACAACAGATACGCAGTATTTT
J gene: TRBJ1-2; V gene: TRBV19; clone size: once; D gene: NA; CDR3 protein: CASSRQLTGYTF; CDR3 DNA: TGTGCCAGTAGCCGACAGCTAACTGGCTACACCTTC
J gene: TRBJ1-1; V gene: TRBV3-1/TRBV3-2; clone size: few; D gene: NA; CDR3 protein: CASSQKRNTEAFF; CDR3 DNA: TGTGCCAGCAGCCAAAAGAGAAACACTGAAGCTTTCTTT
J gene: TRBJ2-7; V gene: TRBV5-5; clone size: NA; D gene: TRBD1; CDR3 protein: CASSLGQDKKQQYF; CDR3 DNA: TGTGCCAGCAGCTTAGGACAGGACAAAAAACAGCAGTACTTC
J gene: TRBJ2-7; V gene: TRBV5-4; clone size: NA; D gene: TRBD2; CDR3 protein: CASSLMDSGVGEQYF; CDR3 DNA: TGTGCCAGCAGCTTGATGGATAGCGGGGTAGGCGAGCAGTACTTC
J gene: TRBJ2-5; V gene: TRBV5-1; clone size: NA; D gene: TRBD2; CDR3 protein: CASSLSGGATGTQYF; CDR3 DNA: TGCGCCAGCAGTCTTAGCGGGGGGGCTACTGGGACCCAGTACTTC
J gene: TRBJ1-2; V gene: TRBV24-1; clone size: NA; D gene: NA; CDR3 protein: CATSDSSIYGYTF; CDR3 DNA: TGTGCCACCAGTGATTCATCAATCTATGGCTACACCTTC
J gene: TRBJ1-1; V gene: TRBV19; clone size: NA; D gene: NA; CDR3 protein: CASSTGKNTEAFF; CDR3 DNA: TGTGCCAGTAGTACAGGGAAGAACACTGAAGCTTTCTTT
J gene: TRBJ2-7; V gene: TRBV2; clone size: NA; D gene: NA; CDR3 protein: CASREDSYEQYF; CDR3 DNA: TGTGCCAGCAGAGAGGACAGCTACGAGCAGTACTTC
J gene: TRBJ2-5; V gene: TRBV9; clone size: NA; D gene: TRBD1; CDR3 protein: CASSRDRGRETQYF; CDR3 DNA: TGTGCCAGCAGCAGGGACAGGGGCCGAGAGACCCAGTACTTC
J gene: TRBJ2-1; V gene: TRBV5-1; clone size: NA; D gene: TRBD1; CDR3 protein: CASSLAGQGDEQFF; CDR3 DNA: TGCGCCAGCAGCTTGGCGGGACAGGGTGATGAGCAGTTCTTC
J gene: TRBJ1-5; V gene: TRBV10-3; clone size: NA; D gene: NA; CDR3 protein: CAISESTVRDQPQHF; CDR3 DNA: TGTGCCATCAGTGAGTCTACAGTGCGGGATCAGCCCCAGCATTTT
J gene: TRBJ1-5; V gene: TRBV7-6; clone size: NA; D gene: NA; CDR3 protein: CASSLDRGGGQPQHF; CDR3 DNA: TGTGCCAGCAGCTTAGACCGGGGGGGTGGTCAGCCCCAGCATTTT
J gene: TRBJ1-1; V gene: TRBV7-9; clone size: NA; D gene: TRBD1; CDR3 protein: CASSFEGAGTEAFF; CDR3 DNA: TGTGCCAGCAGCTTTGAGGGGGCAGGAACTGAAGCTTTCTTT
J gene: TRBJ1-1; V gene: TRBV5-6; clone size: NA; D gene: NA; CDR3 protein: CASSSRGEAFF; CDR3 DNA: TGTGCCAGCAGCTCGCGGGGGGAAGCTTTCTTT
J gene: TRBJ1-2; V gene: TRBV6-5; clone size: once; D gene: TRBD1; CDR3 protein: CASGYGQGDYGYTF; CDR3 DNA: TGTGCCAGCGGGTATGGACAGGGGGACTATGGCTACACCTTC
J gene: TRBJ2-5; V gene: TRBV5-1; clone size: NA; D gene: NA; CDR3 protein: CASSLTPAEAQETQYF; CDR3 DNA: TGCGCCAGCAGCTTGACCCCCGCGGAAGCCCAAGAGACCCAGTACTTC
J gene: TRBJ1-4; V gene: TRBV6-2/TRBV6-3; clone size: NA; D gene: NA; CDR3 protein: CASSYRGKLFF; CDR3 DNA: TGTGCCAGCAGTTACAGGGGAAAACTGTTTTTT
J gene: TRBJ2-3; V gene: TRBV2; clone size: NA; D gene: NA; CDR3 protein: CASSDRGIDTQYF; CDR3 DNA: TGTGCCAGCAGTGACAGGGGAATAGATACGCAGTATTTT
J gene: TRBJ2-2; V gene: TRBV7-7; clone size: NA; D gene: TRBD1; CDR3 protein: CASSPPRGQGTGELFF; CDR3 DNA: TGTGCCAGCAGCCCCCCGAGGGGGCAGGGCACCGGGGAGCTGTTTTTT
J gene: TRBJ1-2; V gene: TRBV9; clone size: NA; D gene: NA; CDR3 protein: CASSVDGQGYGYTF; CDR3 DNA: TGTGCCAGCAGCGTAGATGGGCAGGGCTATGGCTACACCTTC
J gene: TRBJ1-1; V gene: TRBV5-4; clone size: NA; D gene: NA; CDR3 protein: CASSRPGSRGPGTEAFF; CDR3 DNA: TGTGCCAGCAGCCGCCCTGGGAGCAGGGGTCCCGGCACTGAAGCTTTCTTT
J gene: TRBJ1-2; V gene: TRBV7-9; clone size: NA; D gene: TRBD1; CDR3 protein: CASSYGQGYNYGYTF; CDR3 DNA: TGTGCCAGCAGCTATGGACAGGGCTATAACTATGGCTACACCTTC
J gene: TRBJ2-1; V gene: TRBV7-9; clone size: NA; D gene: NA; CDR3 protein: CASMPRAHNEQFF; CDR3 DNA: TGTGCCAGCATGCCCAGGGCACACAATGAGCAGTTCTTC
J gene: TRBJ2-6; V gene: TRBV7-3; clone size: NA; D gene: TRBD1; CDR3 protein: CASSLQGLWRGANVLTF; CDR3 DNA: TGTGCCAGCAGCCTACAGGGGTTATGGCGGGGGGCCAACGTCCTGACTTTC
J gene: TRBJ1-5; V gene: TRBV4-1; clone size: NA; D gene: NA; CDR3 protein: CASSFPGPRVGDQPQHF; CDR3 DNA: TGCGCCAGCAGCTTCCCCGGCCCCAGAGTGGGCGATCAGCCCCAGCATTTT
J gene: TRBJ1-4; V gene: TRBV9; clone size: NA; D gene: NA; CDR3 protein: CASSPYSTEREKLFF; CDR3 DNA: TGTGCCAGCAGCCCCTACAGTACTGAAAGAGAAAAACTGTTTTTT
J gene: TRBJ2-3; V gene: TRBV4-2; clone size: NA; D gene: TRBD1; CDR3 protein: CASSQLGQGVSTDTQYF; CDR3 DNA: TGTGCCAGCAGCCAGCTCGGACAGGGGGTTAGCACAGATACGCAGTATTTT
J gene: TRBJ1-2; V gene: TRBV7-8; clone size: NA; D gene: NA; CDR3 protein: CASSLSENYGYTF; CDR3 DNA: TGTGCCAGCAGCTTAAGCGAGAACTATGGCTACACCTTC
J gene: TRBJ1-1; V gene: TRBV10-3; clone size: NA; D gene: NA; CDR3 protein: CAISEGFGLDTEAFF; CDR3 DNA: TGTGCCATCAGCGAGGGATTCGGGTTGGACACTGAAGCTTTCTTT
J gene: TRBJ1-5; V gene: TRBV6-5; clone size: few; D gene: NA; CDR3 protein: CASSSTHRVGNQPQHF; CDR3 DNA: TGTGCCAGCAGTTCTACCCACAGGGTCGGCAATCAGCCCCAGCATTTT
J gene: TRBJ1-2; V gene: TRBV18; clone size: NA; D gene: NA; CDR3 protein: CASSPGGERDYTF; CDR3 DNA: TGTGCCAGCTCACCGGGGGGAGAAAGAGACTACACCTTC
J gene: TRBJ2-7; V gene: TRBV7-9; clone size: NA; D gene: TRBD1; CDR3 protein: CASSSRDRESEQYF; CDR3 DNA: TGTGCCAGCAGCTCCCGGGACAGGGAGAGCGAGCAGTACTTC
J gene: TRBJ2-1; V gene: TRBV6-2/TRBV6-3; clone size: NA; D gene: TRBD2; CDR3 protein: CASSYRRGDYNEQFF; CDR3 DNA: TGTGCCAGCAGTTATCGGCGGGGGGACTACAATGAGCAGTTCTTC
J gene: TRBJ2-2; V gene: TRBV30; clone size: NA; D gene: TRBD2; CDR3 protein: CACSGGVNTGELFF; CDR3 DNA: TGTGCCTGTAGCGGGGGGGTAAACACCGGGGAGCTGTTTTTT
J gene: TRBJ2-7; V gene: TRBV21-1; clone size: NA; D gene: NA; CDR3 protein: CASSRADRVPSYEQYF; CDR3 DNA: TGTGCCAGCAGCAGAGCTGACAGGGTTCCCTCCTACGAGCAGTACTTC
J gene: TRBJ1-1; V gene: TRBV7-2; clone size: NA; D gene: TRBD1; CDR3 protein: CASSLVTGLLPEAFF; CDR3 DNA: TGTGCCAGCAGCTTAGTGACAGGGTTGCTCCCTGAAGCTTTCTTT